This T cell receptor beta chain stems from a study of blood T cell repertoires in COVID-19. Overall study: T cells, B-cell-depleted T cells, or PBMCs provided the cDNA or gDNA that served as material.

Data came from immunoSEQ multiplex PCR; TCRdb stores just in-frame clones and leaves some out. In the table there are roughly 220,000 clones, roughly 76% of which are singletons. V was clipped by 3 bases and J by 1 base; unmatched bases: 2. Germline-derived CDR1 and CDR2 are MNHNS and SASEGT. The CDR3 is 15 amino acids. The clonotype comes from a woman older than 75 with COVID-19, enrolled during active disease. This chain connects TRBV6-1 to TRBJ2-5, with 10 bases lining up with TRBD1. Sequencing was carried out using peripheral blood. CDR3 DNA: TGTGCCAGCAGTGACGGGACAGGGGTCCAAGAGACCCAGTACTTC. Translation: CASSDGTGVQETQYF.